This T cell receptor (beta chain) originates from a study of blood T cell repertoires in COVID-19. The overall study: Specimens from acute and convalescent COVID-19 originated in the United States, Italy and Spain.

In the source study's methods: Amplifying reference gene primers gave estimates of nucleated cell counts. Repertoires were generated with immunoSEQ multiplex PCR, while TCRdb's copy carries only in-frame clones and drops some. Clone size and V and J calls were adopted from that table, with D and trimming inferred from the DNA. The repertoire holds hundreds of thousands of clones, roughly 90% seen once, with 1% in the top ten. Recruits, aged about 18 to 95 years, lived in 20 to 30 US areas. Participants were placed into cohorts based on the clinical history they reported. There are 17 residues in the CDR3. The junction had 9 bases not matched to a gene; V was cut back by 0 bases and J by 3 bases. Germline loops: CDR1 MGHRA, CDR2 YSYEKL.

The genes are TRBV4-1 and TRBJ2-5; 8 nucleotides agree with TRBD1. The clonotype was recovered from a woman aged 25 to 45 who had recovered from COVID-19. Sample: PBMCs or T cells enriched from blood (not recorded which). As DNA, the CDR3 is TGCGCCAGCAGCCAAGAGAGGTGGCAGGGGGCGGAAGAGACCCAGTACTTC. Translated: CASSQERWQGAEETQYF.